This T cell receptor beta chain emerged from a study of PD-L1 blockade in urothelial cancer. Study as a whole: Blood analyses occurred 3 weeks (second dose) and 6 weeks post treatment start. There were a median of around 140,000 T cells in blood samples.

This CDR3 has 13 amino acids. CDR1 and CDR2 from the germline V gene are SQVTM and ANQGSEA. V gave up 4 bases and J gave up 7 bases, with 16 bases separating them. The cohort comprised individuals with locally advanced or metastatic urothelial carcinoma. A total of 1 to 8 samples per patient were collected pretreatment and on-treatment. Libraries were prepared by immunoSEQ multiplex PCR; TCRdb keeps only in-frame clonotypes and omits some of them. The sample records roughly 16,000 clones, about nine tenths being singletons. This clone was seen a handful of times. Sample: PBMCs, taken around atezolizumab (anti-PD-L1) treatment. The V gene is TRBV29-1, the J gene TRBJ1-2; D may be TRBD1 (5 bases). This TCR was sampled from a man between 45 and 60 years old with urothelial cancer. The chain's CDR3 is CSVVFQGQSGYTF. The CDR3 DNA reads TGCAGCGTTGTTTTCCAGGGTCAGAGTGGCTACACCTTC.